The TCR beta chain described here comes from a study of blood T cell repertoires in COVID-19. Study-level information: PBMCs, B-cell-depleted T cells, or T cells were the source of the cDNA or gDNA that made up the material.

The method was immunoSEQ multiplex PCR; TCRdb's version includes in-frame clones alone and lacks a portion of them. The sample comprises some 69,000 clones, over 85% of which are singletons, and around 1.3% rests with the top ten. Sequenced input: peripheral blood. This receptor was taken from a man aged 55 to 70 with acute or convalescent COVID-19.

The CDR3 here is CASSIKNRANEQFF. The CDR3, as DNA: TGTGCCAGCAGCATAAAAAACAGGGCCAATGAGCAGTTCTTC. The chain links TRBV6-5 to TRBJ2-1; maybe TRBD1 (6 bases). The germline V gene encodes CDR1 MNHEY and CDR2 SVGAGI. This CDR3 comprises 14 residues. Trimming pared 6 bases from V and 6 bases from J, leaving 15 bases between.